This T cell receptor beta chain was observed in a study of blood T cell repertoires in COVID-19. Study overall: The United States, Italy and Spain supplied acute and convalescent COVID-19 samples.

The study drew participants aged about 18 to 89 years from around 24 US areas. Participants' reported clinical history set cohort assignment. Original data processing: Amplifying reference gene primers gave estimates of nucleated cell counts. Measured with immunoSEQ multiplex PCR; TCRdb has only the in-frame clones, and not every one. Clone size and the V and J calls come from that table; the DNA yielded D and trimming. The data contain about 220,000 clones, 70% to 85% of them singletons. The receptor was isolated from a woman in her thirties or forties with acute COVID-19. The sample consisted of PBMCs or T cells enriched from blood (not recorded which).

This CDR3 is CASSWYRGEQYF. CDR3 nucleotide sequence: TGTGCCAGCAGCTGGTACCGGGGCGAGCAGTACTTC. The chain carries TRBV7-8 and TRBJ2-7; weak D call: TRBD2 (5 bases). CDR1 is SGHVS, CDR2 FQNEAQ, per germline. This CDR3 spans 12 amino acids. The germline V and J ends were trimmed by 4 bases and 6 bases, with 10 bases remaining between them.